These T cell receptor beta chains were read from a single sample in a study of technical replicates of blood from a handful of donors. This table comes from immunoSEQ multiplex PCR, and its TCRdb copy is limited to in-frame clones, with some not included. This sample has around 67,000 clones, with over 85% found just once. Material for sequencing was T cells isolated from PBMCs. Source of these receptors: a human donor in good health. CDR3s include the opening cysteine and the closing phenylalanine or tryptophan. A D gene is named only where the DNA matches it firmly. Clone size is given for some rows only: seen once, a few or many times, or a class if the clone is expanded.

abundance: -; d_gene: -; v_gene: TRBV18; j_gene: TRBJ2-5; CDR3nt: TGTGCCAGCTCACCGGGAAGCGCGGGTGGAGAGACCCAGTACTTC; CDR3aa: CASSPGSAGGETQYF
abundance: -; d_gene: -; v_gene: TRBV19; j_gene: TRBJ1-1; CDR3nt: TGTGCCAGTTGTCCACAGGCCACTATCAACACTGAAGCTTTCTTT; CDR3aa: CASCPQATINTEAFF
abundance: -; d_gene: -; v_gene: TRBV9; j_gene: TRBJ1-3; CDR3nt: TGTGCCAGCAGCGGGGACACCTACTCTGGAAACACCATATATTTT; CDR3aa: CASSGDTYSGNTIYF
abundance: -; d_gene: -; v_gene: TRBV4-1; j_gene: TRBJ1-2; CDR3nt: TGCGCCAGCAGCAGGGACATGAGGGGCTATGGCTACACCTTC; CDR3aa: CASSRDMRGYGYTF
abundance: few; d_gene: TRBD2; v_gene: TRBV5-1; j_gene: TRBJ2-3; CDR3nt: TGCGCCAGCAGCTTGGAGTCGGCTACTAGCGGCACAGATACGCAGTATTTT; CDR3aa: CASSLESATSGTDTQYF
abundance: -; d_gene: TRBD1; v_gene: TRBV10-1; j_gene: TRBJ2-5; CDR3nt: TGCGCCAGCAGTGATCCCGGGACAGGAGAAGAGACCCAGTACTTC; CDR3aa: CASSDPGTGEETQYF
abundance: -; d_gene: -; v_gene: TRBV4-3; j_gene: TRBJ2-5; CDR3nt: TGCGCCAGCAGCCAAGATCTGAACATCCAAGAGACCCAGTACTTC; CDR3aa: CASSQDLNIQETQYF
abundance: once; d_gene: -; v_gene: TRBV28; j_gene: TRBJ1-2; CDR3nt: TGTGCCAGCCGAGCCGATTATGGCTACACCTTC; CDR3aa: CASRADYGYTF
abundance: -; d_gene: TRBD2; v_gene: TRBV2; j_gene: TRBJ2-1; CDR3nt: TGTGCCAGCAGTGACCCGGGACTAGCAAATGAGCAGTTCTTC; CDR3aa: CASSDPGLANEQFF
abundance: -; d_gene: -; v_gene: TRBV2; j_gene: TRBJ1-3; CDR3nt: TGTGCCAGCAGTGTCCAGGGGCATGGAAACACCATATATTTT; CDR3aa: CASSVQGHGNTIYF
abundance: -; d_gene: -; v_gene: TRBV4-3; j_gene: TRBJ2-5; CDR3nt: TGCGCCAGCAGCCAAGAAATACAGCACGAGACCCAGTACTTC; CDR3aa: CASSQEIQHETQYF
abundance: -; d_gene: TRBD2; v_gene: TRBV4-2; j_gene: TRBJ2-7; CDR3nt: TGTGCCAGCACCCCGACGGGGGGAGTGCCTCAGTACGAGCAGTACTTC; CDR3aa: CASTPTGGVPQYEQYF
abundance: -; d_gene: TRBD1; v_gene: TRBV7-2; j_gene: TRBJ1-5; CDR3nt: TGTGCCAGCAGCTTTTCTACCGGGACAGGGAGATTAAATCAGCCCCAGCATTTT; CDR3aa: CASSFSTGTGRLNQPQHF
abundance: -; d_gene: -; v_gene: TRBV4-2; j_gene: TRBJ2-1; CDR3nt: TGTGCCAGCAGCCAAGGGACAGATGAGCAGTTCTTC; CDR3aa: CASSQGTDEQFF
abundance: few; d_gene: -; v_gene: TRBV5-4; j_gene: TRBJ2-7; CDR3nt: TGTGCCAGCAGCCGTGCCCCGACCAGGTACGAGCAGTACTTC; CDR3aa: CASSRAPTRYEQYF
abundance: -; d_gene: -; v_gene: TRBV15; j_gene: TRBJ2-3; CDR3nt: TGTGCCACCAGCAGTAATAGTGGCACAGATACGCAGTATTTT; CDR3aa: CATSSNSGTDTQYF
abundance: -; d_gene: -; v_gene: TRBV7-3; j_gene: TRBJ2-1; CDR3nt: TGTGCCAGCAGCTTAGGCAATAGCGGATTCTACAATGAGCAGTTCTTC; CDR3aa: CASSLGNSGFYNEQFF
abundance: -; d_gene: TRBD1; v_gene: TRBV7-9; j_gene: TRBJ1-1; CDR3nt: TGTGCCAGCAGCTTAGAAAGGACAGGGAAAACTGAAGCTTTCTTT; CDR3aa: CASSLERTGKTEAFF
abundance: few; d_gene: -; v_gene: TRBV6-4; j_gene: TRBJ1-1; CDR3nt: TGTGCCAGCAGCCCGGAGCGGAACACTGAAGCTTTCTTT; CDR3aa: CASSPERNTEAFF
abundance: -; d_gene: -; v_gene: TRBV5-8; j_gene: TRBJ2-6; CDR3nt: TGTGCCAGCAGCCACAGTGTCCTCTCTGGGGCCAACGTCCTGACTTTC; CDR3aa: CASSHSVLSGANVLTF
abundance: -; d_gene: TRBD1; v_gene: TRBV30; j_gene: TRBJ2-5; CDR3nt: TGTGCCTGGACTAGGACAGGGAGGGAGACCCAGTACTTC; CDR3aa: CAWTRTGRETQYF
abundance: -; d_gene: TRBD2; v_gene: TRBV6-6; j_gene: TRBJ2-5; CDR3nt: TGTGCCAGCAGTCAGGGACTAGCGGGAGAGACCCAGTACTTC; CDR3aa: CASSQGLAGETQYF
abundance: -; d_gene: -; v_gene: TRBV27; j_gene: TRBJ2-3; CDR3nt: TGTGCCAGCAGTTTATCTTTCGGGAGCACAGATACGCAGTATTTT; CDR3aa: CASSLSFGSTDTQYF
abundance: -; d_gene: TRBD2; v_gene: TRBV6-1; j_gene: TRBJ2-5; CDR3nt: TGTGCCAGCAGTGGGGGTAGCGGGAGAGGGACCCAGTACTTC; CDR3aa: CASSGGSGRGTQYF
abundance: -; d_gene: TRBD1; v_gene: TRBV27; j_gene: TRBJ1-5; CDR3nt: TGTGCCAGCAGTTTATCACAGGGGAATCAGCCCCAGCATTTT; CDR3aa: CASSLSQGNQPQHF
abundance: -; d_gene: -; v_gene: TRBV5-4; j_gene: TRBJ2-1; CDR3nt: TGTGCCAGCAGCGAAGCCGGGTCCCCCTACAATGAGCAGTTCTTC; CDR3aa: CASSEAGSPYNEQFF
abundance: -; d_gene: TRBD2; v_gene: TRBV6-5; j_gene: TRBJ2-7; CDR3nt: TGTGCCAGCAGTTACTTGGGACTAGCGGGAGTCGGGCAGTACTTC; CDR3aa: CASSYLGLAGVGQYF
abundance: -; d_gene: TRBD1; v_gene: TRBV7-2; j_gene: TRBJ1-2; CDR3nt: TGTGCCAGCAGCTCGATGAGGACAGGGAAAGATGGCTACACCTTC; CDR3aa: CASSSMRTGKDGYTF
abundance: -; d_gene: TRBD1; v_gene: TRBV7-3; j_gene: TRBJ2-2; CDR3nt: TGTGCCAGCAGCTTAAGGACAGGGGGCACCGGGGAGCTGTTTTTT; CDR3aa: CASSLRTGGTGELFF
abundance: -; d_gene: -; v_gene: TRBV7-6; j_gene: TRBJ2-1; CDR3nt: TGTGCCAGCAGCTCCAAGGGGCCATTCCGGGGGAAGGACAATGAGCAGTTCTTC; CDR3aa: CASSSKGPFRGKDNEQFF
abundance: -; d_gene: TRBD1; v_gene: TRBV10-3; j_gene: TRBJ1-5; CDR3nt: TGTGCCATCAGTGAAGACAGGGGTCGCGCTCAGCCCCAGCATTTT; CDR3aa: CAISEDRGRAQPQHF
abundance: -; d_gene: TRBD1; v_gene: TRBV6-5; j_gene: TRBJ2-3; CDR3nt: TGTGCCAGCAGTTACGACAGGGGGACAGATACGCAGTATTTT; CDR3aa: CASSYDRGTDTQYF
abundance: -; d_gene: -; v_gene: TRBV27; j_gene: TRBJ2-3; CDR3nt: TGTGCCAGCAGTTATACTTACCTCGCGTCCAACACAGATACGCAGTATTTT; CDR3aa: CASSYTYLASNTDTQYF
abundance: -; d_gene: -; v_gene: TRBV14; j_gene: TRBJ1-1; CDR3nt: TGTGCCAGCAGCCAAGCCTACACTGAAGCTTTCTTT; CDR3aa: CASSQAYTEAFF
abundance: -; d_gene: TRBD2; v_gene: TRBV27; j_gene: TRBJ2-1; CDR3nt: TGTGCCAGCAGTTGGATGGTAGCGGGAGGAAATGAGCAGTTCTTC; CDR3aa: CASSWMVAGGNEQFF
abundance: -; d_gene: -; v_gene: TRBV7-6; j_gene: TRBJ2-7; CDR3nt: TGTGCCAGCAGCCCACCACGACAGCAAAATTCCTACGAGCAGTACTTC; CDR3aa: CASSPPRQQNSYEQYF
abundance: -; d_gene: -; v_gene: TRBV14; j_gene: TRBJ1-2; CDR3nt: TGTGCCAGCAGCTCAACATCGGTCGGGGGCTACACCTTC; CDR3aa: CASSSTSVGGYTF
abundance: -; d_gene: TRBD2; v_gene: TRBV7-2; j_gene: TRBJ2-3; CDR3nt: TGTGCCAGCAGCCTCGGGACTACGACGCAGTATTTT; CDR3aa: CASSLGTTTQYF
abundance: -; d_gene: -; v_gene: TRBV6-5; j_gene: TRBJ1-3; CDR3nt: TGTGCCAGCAGAGGAGGTGGCTCTGGAAACACCATATATTTT; CDR3aa: CASRGGGSGNTIYF
abundance: -; d_gene: -; v_gene: TRBV10-1; j_gene: TRBJ2-1; CDR3nt: TGCGCCAGCAGTGAGCCGGGATATGAGCAGTTCTTC; CDR3aa: CASSEPGYEQFF
abundance: -; d_gene: -; v_gene: TRBV19; j_gene: TRBJ1-5; CDR3nt: TGTGCCAGTAGTATTCTCACTTATCTAAGCAATCAGCCCCAGCATTTT; CDR3aa: CASSILTYLSNQPQHF